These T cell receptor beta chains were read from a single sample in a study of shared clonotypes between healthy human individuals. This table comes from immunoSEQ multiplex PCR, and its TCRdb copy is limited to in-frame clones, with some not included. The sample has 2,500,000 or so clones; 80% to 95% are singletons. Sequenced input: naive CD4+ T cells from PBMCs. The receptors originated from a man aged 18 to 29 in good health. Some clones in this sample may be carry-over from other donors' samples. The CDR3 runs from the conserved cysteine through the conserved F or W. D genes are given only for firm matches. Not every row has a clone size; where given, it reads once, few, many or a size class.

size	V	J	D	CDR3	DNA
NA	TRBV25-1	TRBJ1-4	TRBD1	CASSGDSYNEKLFF	TGTGCCAGCAGTGGGGACAGCTATAATGAAAAACTGTTTTTT
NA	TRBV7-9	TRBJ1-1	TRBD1	CASNPGQTNTEAFF	TGTGCCAGCAACCCGGGACAGACGAACACTGAAGCTTTCTTT
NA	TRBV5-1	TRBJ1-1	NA	CASSLGPDRSNTEAFF	TGCGCCAGCAGCTTGGGCCCCGACAGAAGCAACACTGAAGCTTTCTTT
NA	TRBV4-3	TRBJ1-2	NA	CASSQGRGYGYTF	TGCGCCAGCAGCCAAGGCAGGGGCTATGGCTACACCTTC
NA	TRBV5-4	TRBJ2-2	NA	CASSLGTDRNTGELFF	TGTGCCAGCAGCTTGGGGACGGACAGGAACACCGGGGAGCTGTTTTTT
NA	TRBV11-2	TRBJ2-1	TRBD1	CASSSLGQGPYNEQFF	TGTGCCAGCAGCTCCTTGGGACAGGGCCCCTACAATGAGCAGTTCTTC
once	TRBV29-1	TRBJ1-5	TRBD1	CSVGDRVDQPQHF	TGCAGCGTTGGAGACAGGGTTGATCAGCCCCAGCATTTT
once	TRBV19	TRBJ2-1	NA	CASNTGQSSYNEQFF	TGTGCCAGTAACACGGGCCAGAGCTCCTACAATGAGCAGTTCTTC
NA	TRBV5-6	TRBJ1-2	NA	CASSFAVTPGGYTF	TGTGCCAGCAGCTTTGCAGTCACCCCGGGTGGCTACACCTTC
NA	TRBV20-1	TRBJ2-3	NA	CSALSLDTQYF	TGCAGTGCCCTTTCTTTAGATACGCAGTATTTT
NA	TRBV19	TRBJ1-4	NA	CASSRRRGEKLFF	TGTGCCAGTAGTCGTCGGCGGGGTGAAAAACTGTTTTTT
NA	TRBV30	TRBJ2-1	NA	CAWSQYNEQFF	TGTGCCTGGAGCCAATACAATGAGCAGTTCTTC
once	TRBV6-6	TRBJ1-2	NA	CASSYAVEGYTF	TGTGCCAGCAGTTATGCGGTAGAAGGCTACACCTTC
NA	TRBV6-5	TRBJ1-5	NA	CASSSGGGDGQPQHF	TGTGCCAGCAGTTCCGGGGGGGGTGACGGTCAGCCCCAGCATTTT
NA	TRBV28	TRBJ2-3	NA	CASSLWGGGRDTDTQYF	TGTGCCAGCAGTTTGTGGGGAGGGGGGAGAGACACAGATACGCAGTATTTT
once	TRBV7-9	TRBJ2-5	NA	CASSFSGKQTQYF	TGTGCCAGCAGCTTTTCGGGTAAACAGACCCAGTACTTC
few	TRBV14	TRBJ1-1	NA	CASSQWGQGLNTEAFF	TGTGCCAGCAGCCAATGGGGACAAGGCCTGAACACTGAAGCTTTCTTT